This TCR beta chain came from a study of OX40 agonist ivuxolimab in advanced cancers. At the level of the whole study: Ivuxolimab was a fully human IgG2 agonistic monoclonal antibody targeting the costimulatory receptor OX40 (CD134). The paper reports the monotherapy dose-escalation portion (N ≈ 50 patients) of the phase I ivuxolimab trial. In the dose-escalation cohort, roughly 80% of patients were male, and the mean age was approximately 60 years, with a range of 23 to 79. Partial responses occurred in three dose-escalation patients, of whom one had hepatocellular carcinoma and two had cutaneous melanoma. Peripheral TCRbeta sequencing aimed to test whether ivuxolimab altered TCR sequence diversity and caused clonal T-cell expansion. Of the approximately 54 dose-escalation patients, hepatocellular carcinoma was present in some 19, melanoma in some 15, renal cell carcinoma in 9 and head and neck cancer in 9. Patients were allowed to have had prior anti-PD-1, anti-PD-L1 or anti-CTLA-4 therapy, and around 40% of the dose-escalation patients had previously received checkpoint inhibitors. Intravenous ivuxolimab was administered to patients every 2 weeks at six dose levels: 0.01, 0.1, 0.3, 1.5, 3 and 10 mg/kg. Summary of the overall study and its limitations: Antigen specificity was not determined for the clonally expanded peripheral T cells. Low levels of normalized T-cell clonal expansion were also seen in some patients who did not respond. At doses from 0.1 to 3.0 mg/kg, clonal expansion was seen in both CD4+ and CD8+ blood T cells between baseline and week 6. After ivuxolimab, CD8+ T cells had more expanded clones than CD4+ T cells on average. In the 0.1-3.0 mg/kg groups, partial responders had among the lowest normalized peripheral clonal expansion, particularly in CD8+ T cells.

Patients with autoimmune disease history or receiving systemic immunosuppression were excluded from the trial. Peripheral blood for TCR sequencing was drawn from every dose cohort at baseline, at cycle 4 day 1 and at cycle 7 day 1. Samples were obtained from an open-label, multicenter, first-in-human phase I dose-escalation trial of ivuxolimab. Adults with locally advanced or metastatic melanoma, renal cell, hepatocellular, or head and neck squamous cell carcinoma were enrolled in the trial. Before TCR sequencing, CD4+ T cells and CD8+ T cells from peripheral blood were sorted into separate populations. Genomic DNA was extracted from sorted cells for sequencing of the TCRbeta CDR3 region. The immunoSEQ Assay was used to sequence the TCRbeta CDR3 regions. TCRdb stores this immuneACCESS table with in-frame sequences only. Part of the clones is absent; in the studies checked, under half of the shortfall reflects unresolved V genes, and no reason is known for the rest. Here the sample has approximately 58,000 clones; more than 75% occur a single time. Roughly 3.1% of the sample lies in the top ten.

Details on this clone: Its antigen remains unidentified. The input lacks base qualities; no much larger clone sits a single base away.

Counted from cysteine to phenylalanine, this CDR3 has 15 amino acids. The DNA shown is the 45-base CDR3, in frame from base 1. At the junction V is shortened by 2 bases and J by 10 bases, with 17 bases in between. The germline V gene specifies SGHTA as CDR1 and FQGTGA as CDR2. Here the sequenced sample was CD4+ or CD8+ T cells sorted from blood, taken in a trial of the OX40 agonist ivuxolimab. Here the chain combines TRBV7-3 and TRBJ1-4; a tentative D call is TRBD1 (5 bases match). The sequence was obtained from an adult with an advanced solid tumor such as melanoma, head and neck, liver or kidney cancer. DNA sequence: TGTGCCAGCAGCTTAGGGGCTCTTCCCGTAGGAAAACTGTTTTTT. This codes for CASSLGALPVGKLFF.